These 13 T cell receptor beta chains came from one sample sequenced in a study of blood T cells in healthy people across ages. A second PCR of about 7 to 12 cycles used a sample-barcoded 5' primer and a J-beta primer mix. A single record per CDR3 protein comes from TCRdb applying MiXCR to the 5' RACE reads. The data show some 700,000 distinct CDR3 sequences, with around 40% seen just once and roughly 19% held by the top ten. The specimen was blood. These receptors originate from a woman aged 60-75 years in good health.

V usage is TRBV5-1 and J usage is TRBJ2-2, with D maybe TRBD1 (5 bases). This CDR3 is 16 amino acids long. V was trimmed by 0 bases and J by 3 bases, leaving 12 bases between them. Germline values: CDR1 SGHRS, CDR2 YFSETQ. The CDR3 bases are TGCGCCAGCAGCTTGGTAGGGGCCCTTGACACCGGGGAGCTGTTTTTT. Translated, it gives CASSLVGALDTGELFF.

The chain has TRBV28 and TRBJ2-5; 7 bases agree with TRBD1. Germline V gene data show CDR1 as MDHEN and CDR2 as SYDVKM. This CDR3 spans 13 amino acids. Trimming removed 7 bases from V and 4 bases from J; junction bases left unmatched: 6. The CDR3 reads CASNRQGAETQYF. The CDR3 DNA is TGTGCCAGCAATCGACAGGGTGCAGAGACCCAGTACTTC.

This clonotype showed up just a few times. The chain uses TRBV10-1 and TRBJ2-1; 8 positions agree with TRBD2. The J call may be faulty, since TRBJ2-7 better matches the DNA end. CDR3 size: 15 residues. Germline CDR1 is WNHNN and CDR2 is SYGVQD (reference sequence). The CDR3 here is CASSESSGGYNEQYF. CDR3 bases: TGCGCCAGCAGTGAATCCAGCGGGGGTTACAATGAGCAGTACTTC.

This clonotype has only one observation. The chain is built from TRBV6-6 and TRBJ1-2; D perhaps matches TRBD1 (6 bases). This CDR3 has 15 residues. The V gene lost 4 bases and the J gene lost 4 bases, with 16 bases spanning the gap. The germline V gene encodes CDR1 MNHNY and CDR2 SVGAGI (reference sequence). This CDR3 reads CASSSGGGAAYGYTF. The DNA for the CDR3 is TGTGCCAGCAGTTCAGGAGGGGGGGCCGCCTATGGCTACACCTTC.

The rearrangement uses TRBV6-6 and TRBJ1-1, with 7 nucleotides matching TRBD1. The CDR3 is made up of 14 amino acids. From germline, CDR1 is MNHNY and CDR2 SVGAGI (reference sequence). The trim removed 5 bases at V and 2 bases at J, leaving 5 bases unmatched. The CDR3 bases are TGTGCCAGCAGTCGGGACAGCCGAAACACTGAAGCTTTCTTT. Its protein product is CASSRDSRNTEAFF.

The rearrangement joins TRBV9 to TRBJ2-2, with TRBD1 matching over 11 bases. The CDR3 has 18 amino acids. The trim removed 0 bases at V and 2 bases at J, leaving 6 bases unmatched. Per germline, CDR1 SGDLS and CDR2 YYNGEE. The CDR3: CASSVGAGTGGNTGELFF. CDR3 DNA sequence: TGTGCCAGCAGCGTAGGGGCTGGGACAGGGGGAAACACCGGGGAGCTGTTTTTT.

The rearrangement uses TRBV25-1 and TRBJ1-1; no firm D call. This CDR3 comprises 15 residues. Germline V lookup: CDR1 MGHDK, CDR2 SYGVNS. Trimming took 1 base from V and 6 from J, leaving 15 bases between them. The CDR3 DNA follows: TGTGCCAGCAGTGAATCCGGCGGCGTGAGCGCTGAAGCTTTCTTT. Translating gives CASSESGGVSAEAFF.

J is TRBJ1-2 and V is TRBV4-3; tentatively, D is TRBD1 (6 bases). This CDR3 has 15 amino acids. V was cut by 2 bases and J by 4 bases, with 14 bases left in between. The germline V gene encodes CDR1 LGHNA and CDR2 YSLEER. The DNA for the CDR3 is TGCGCCAGCAGCCAACGTCAGGGGATCCCCTATGGCTACACCTTC. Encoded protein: CASSQRQGIPYGYTF.

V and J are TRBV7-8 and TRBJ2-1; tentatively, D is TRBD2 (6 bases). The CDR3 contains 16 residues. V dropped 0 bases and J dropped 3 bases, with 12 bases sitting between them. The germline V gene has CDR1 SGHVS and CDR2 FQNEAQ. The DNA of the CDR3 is TGTGCCAGCAGCTTAGCTCCGGGAGCAAGCTACAATGAGCAGTTCTTC. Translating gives CASSLAPGASYNEQFF.

CDR3 in DNA: TGCAGTGCTAGAGATTACGGGACCCAAGAGACCCAGTACTTC. Protein sequence: CSARDYGTQETQYF. The V gene is TRBV20-1, the J gene TRBJ2-5; D is perhaps TRBD1 or TRBD2 (5 bases each). Germline loops: CDR1 DFQATT, CDR2 SNEGSKA (reference sequence). This CDR3 contains 14 residues. V lost 0 bases, J lost 1 base, and 9 bases lay in between.

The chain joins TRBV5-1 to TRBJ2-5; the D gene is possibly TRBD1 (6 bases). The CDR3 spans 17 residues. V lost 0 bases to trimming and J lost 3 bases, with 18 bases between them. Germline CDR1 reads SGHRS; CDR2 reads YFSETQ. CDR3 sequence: CASSLGPGTTREETQYF. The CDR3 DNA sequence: TGCGCCAGCAGCTTGGGCCCAGGGACAACTAGGGAAGAGACCCAGTACTTC.

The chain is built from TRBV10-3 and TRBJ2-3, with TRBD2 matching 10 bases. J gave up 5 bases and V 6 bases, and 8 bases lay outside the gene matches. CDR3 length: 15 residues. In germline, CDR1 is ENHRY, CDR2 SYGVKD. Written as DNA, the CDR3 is TGTGCCATCAGCCCTAGCGGGAGTAGGGGAGATACGCAGTATTTT. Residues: CAISPSGSRGDTQYF.

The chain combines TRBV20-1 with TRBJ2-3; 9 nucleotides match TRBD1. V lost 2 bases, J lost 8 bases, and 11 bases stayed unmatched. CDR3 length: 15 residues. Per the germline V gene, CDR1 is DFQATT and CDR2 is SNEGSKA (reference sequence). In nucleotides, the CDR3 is TGCAGTGCTAGAAGGACAGGGGACGAAGGGCTTACGCAGTATTTT. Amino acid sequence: CSARRTGDEGLTQYF.